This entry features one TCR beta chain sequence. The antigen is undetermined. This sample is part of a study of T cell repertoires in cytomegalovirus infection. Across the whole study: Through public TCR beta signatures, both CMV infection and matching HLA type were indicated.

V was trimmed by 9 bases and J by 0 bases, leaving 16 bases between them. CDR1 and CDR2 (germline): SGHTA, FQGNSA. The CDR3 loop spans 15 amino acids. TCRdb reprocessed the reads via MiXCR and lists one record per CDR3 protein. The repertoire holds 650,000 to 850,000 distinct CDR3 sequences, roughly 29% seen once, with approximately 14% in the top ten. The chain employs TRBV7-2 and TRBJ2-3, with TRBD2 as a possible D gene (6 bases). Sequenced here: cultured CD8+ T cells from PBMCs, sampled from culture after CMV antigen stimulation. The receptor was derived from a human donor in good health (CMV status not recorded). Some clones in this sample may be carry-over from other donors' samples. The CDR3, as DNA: TGTGCCAGTCTTCTAGCGCGGCCTAGCACAGATACGCAGTATTTT. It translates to CASLLARPSTDTQYF.